This T cell receptor (beta chain) was recovered during a study of Ad26.COV2.S vaccination and SARS-CoV-2 variants. This CDR3 region has 15 residues. Germline values: CDR1 KGHSH, CDR2 LQKENI. The junction had 6 bases not matched to a gene; V was cut back by 2 bases and J by 4 bases. Generated by immunoSEQ multiplex PCR, the TCRdb table keeps only in-frame clones and is missing some. The table records roughly 700,000 clones, 80% to 90% of them present only once. Treatment reported: about 20 received Ad26.COV2.S at low or high dose, single or two shots; roughly five received placebo; per-sample allocation not given. Collection of the samples took place on day 63 after the first injection of vaccine or placebo.

The chain uses TRBV18 and TRBJ1-2; 8 nucleotides match TRBD1. This sample comprised peripheral blood, obtained in a trial of Ad26.COV2.S vaccine versus placebo. This sequence was found in a person between 18 and 65 years old who received the Ad26.COV2.S COVID-19 vaccine or a placebo. Here the CDR3 reads CASSPGQGNFYGYTF. The CDR3 DNA reads as TGTGCCAGCTCACCAGGACAGGGAAATTTCTATGGCTACACCTTC.